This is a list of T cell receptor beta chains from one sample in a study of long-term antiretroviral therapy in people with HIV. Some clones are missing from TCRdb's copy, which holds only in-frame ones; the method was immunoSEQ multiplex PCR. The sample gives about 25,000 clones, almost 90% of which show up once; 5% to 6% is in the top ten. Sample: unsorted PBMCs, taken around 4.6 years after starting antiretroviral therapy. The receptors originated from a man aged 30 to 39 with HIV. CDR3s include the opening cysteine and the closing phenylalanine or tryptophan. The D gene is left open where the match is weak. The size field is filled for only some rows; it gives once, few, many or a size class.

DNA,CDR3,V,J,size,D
TGTGCCTGGAGTGTCGGGCCGGGAAATGAGCAGTTCTTC,CAWSVGPGNEQFF,TRBV30,TRBJ2-1,.,.
TGTGCCAGTAGTCCCTGGACAGCCCCCGTCGCGTACTATGGCTACACCTTC,CASSPWTAPVAYYGYTF,TRBV19,TRBJ1-2,.,.
TGTGCCAGCAGCCTACAGGGGGCAACCCACGAGCAGTACTTC,CASSLQGATHEQYF,TRBV7-6,TRBJ2-7,.,TRBD1
TGTGCCAGCAGCTTAGGCCTGCCAGATACGCAGTATTTT,CASSLGLPDTQYF,TRBV13,TRBJ2-3,once,.
TGTGCCACGGGACAGGGGGGCGACGAGCAGTACTTC,CATGQGGDEQYF,TRBV10-3,TRBJ2-7,once,TRBD1
TGCGCCAGCAGCTTTGACAGGGTAAATTCACCCCTCCACTTT,CASSFDRVNSPLHF,TRBV5-1,TRBJ1-6,.,TRBD1
TGCGCAACGCCTCATCGGACAGTCTACTATGGCTACACCTTC,CATPHRTVYYGYTF,TRBV29-1,TRBJ1-2,.,.
TGCAGCGTTGACCTAGCGGGGAACACCGGGGAGCTGTTTTTT,CSVDLAGNTGELFF,TRBV29-1,TRBJ2-2,.,TRBD2
TGTGCCAGCAGCTTATCAGGTTCGGGGAGCGATGGCTACACCTTC,CASSLSGSGSDGYTF,TRBV13,TRBJ1-2,.,.
TGCGCCAGCAGCCCTTTCGAAGTAGGGAACTATGGCTACACCTTC,CASSPFEVGNYGYTF,TRBV4-3,TRBJ1-2,.,.
TGTGCCAGCAGCTTAGACCCCCCGGGCGAGCAGTACTTC,CASSLDPPGEQYF,TRBV5-8,TRBJ2-7,.,.
TGTGCCAGCAGCGGACAGGGGGCCTCCTACGAGCAGTACTTC,CASSGQGASYEQYF,TRBV11-1,TRBJ2-7,.,TRBD1
TGTGCCAGCAGCCACTCCCGACAGGGTAAAAACACAGATACGCAGTATTTT,CASSHSRQGKNTDTQYF,TRBV7-6,TRBJ2-3,.,TRBD1
TGTGCCAGCTCACCAAGAACAGGGGGCCACTATGGCTACACCTTC,CASSPRTGGHYGYTF,TRBV18,TRBJ1-2,.,TRBD1
TGCGCCAGCAGCCCCGGGACAGGGACCTACGAGCAGTACTTC,CASSPGTGTYEQYF,TRBV5-1,TRBJ2-7,once,TRBD1
TGTGCCAGCAGCCAACTGGACAGGGGGCTCTACGAGCAGTACTTC,CASSQLDRGLYEQYF,TRBV14,TRBJ2-7,.,TRBD1